The rows below give T cell receptor beta chains drawn from one sample of a study of T cell repertoires in cytomegalovirus infection. In TCRdb, the reads were re-called with MiXCR into one record per CDR3 protein. The sample includes around 320,000 distinct CDR3 sequences, more than 8% seen only once; the top ten take around 4.5%. The sequencing sample was made of PBMCs. All receptors come from a human donor in good health (CMV status not recorded). Some clones in this sample may be carry-over from other donors' samples. Both conserved end residues are trimmed from each CDR3. Clone size is shown for a subset of rows, as once, few, many or a class of expanded clone.

TRBV28	TRBJ2-6	few	ASSPSGQGDKGANVLT
TRBV28	TRBJ2-1	many	ASSLSWEQF
TRBV2	TRBJ2-1	few	ASSEVAGDHNEQF
TRBV7-8	TRBJ1-1	many	ASRGSREAF
TRBV7-9	TRBJ2-1	few	ASSLQGGNEQF
TRBV18	TRBJ1-4	many	ASSPGGPPEKLF
TRBV7-2	TRBJ1-1	few	ASSEWVRQNTEAF
TRBV7-6	TRBJ2-3	few	ASSLVGVNTDTQY
TRBV18	TRBJ2-2	NA	ASSPGKHTGELF
TRBV28	TRBJ1-1	many	ASKVLGSTSMNTEAF
TRBV7-4	TRBJ1-5	NA	ASSLATRGANQPQH
TRBV9	TRBJ2-1	NA	ASSGTAGRNEQF
TRBV7-2	TRBJ2-3	many	ASSLVLVAADTQY
TRBV6-2/TRBV6-3	TRBJ2-6	few	ASRVARAGANVLT
TRBV4-3	TRBJ2-7	many	ASSQGTSGAYEQY
TRBV20-1	TRBJ1-5	few	SAKRQGSNQPQH
TRBV6-5	TRBJ1-5	many	ASSRRAGPGTGNQPQH
TRBV7-8	TRBJ2-7	NA	ASSLAQGREQY
TRBV7-2	TRBJ1-2	many	AISKGARKSHYGYT
TRBV27	TRBJ1-6	many	ASSLGQGAGSPLH
TRBV11-2	TRBJ2-6	many	ASSPTRFGANVLT
TRBV7-2	TRBJ2-3	few	ASSLDLRGASDTQY
TRBV20-1	TRBJ2-1	NA	SARPPGSSYNEQF
TRBV6-2/TRBV6-3	TRBJ2-1	NA	ASYDDSYSGKDNEQF
TRBV3-1	TRBJ2-1	few	ASSQAEAKGVEQF
TRBV18	TRBJ1-1	few	ASSPRQDRENTEAF
TRBV12-3/TRBV12-4	TRBJ2-5	NA	ASSSAGTNQETQY
TRBV7-2	TRBJ1-4	many	ASSNVQGAREKLF
TRBV7-2	TRBJ2-1	many	ASSLLAGGMHEQF
TRBV5-5	TRBJ2-1	many	ASSQTDYNEQF
TRBV2	TRBJ1-2	many	ASRRSTGGGHGYT
TRBV7-9	TRBJ1-1	few	ASSSGRSTEAF
TRBV19	TRBJ2-1	few	ASRSPPPEPDDQF
TRBV28	TRBJ2-1	NA	ASSSLLAGHYNEQF
TRBV12-3/TRBV12-4	TRBJ2-7	NA	ASSFNNPGGYEQY
TRBV15	TRBJ1-4	many	ATSRVVGSGEKLF
TRBV7-2	TRBJ2-7	many	ASSPRLAGTYEQY
TRBV12-3/TRBV12-4	TRBJ1-5	many	ASSSVSNQPQH
TRBV11-3	TRBJ2-3	NA	ASSSSRAGFSDTQY
TRBV6-2/TRBV6-3	TRBJ1-6	NA	ASSYPPPLRPLH
TRBV6-6	TRBJ1-1	many	ASSSPSGFMNTEAF
TRBV20-1	TRBJ1-1	NA	SATPGRIMNTEAF
TRBV19	TRBJ2-3	many	ASSMRSVDTQY
TRBV7-2	TRBJ2-7	many	ASSSARGEQY
TRBV4-1	TRBJ2-3	NA	ASSQEDDSYTDTQY
TRBV6-2/TRBV6-3	TRBJ2-5	many	ASKLAGAETQY
TRBV7-2	TRBJ2-7	many	ASSLSLAGGSYEQY
TRBV7-8	TRBJ2-2	many	ASSLKRANTGELF
TRBV30	TRBJ2-3	NA	AWSVTGKGTDTQY
TRBV7-2	TRBJ2-7	many	ASSIVAGGYEQY
TRBV4-1	TRBJ1-1	NA	ASSQVKGNTEAF
TRBV5-6	TRBJ2-7	NA	ASSLPGPAVWEQY
TRBV20-1	TRBJ1-6	NA	SARDRRDRSSYNSPLH
TRBV12-3/TRBV12-4	TRBJ1-2	few	ASKEGANLHYGYT
TRBV7-2	TRBJ2-1	NA	ASSFYRNNEQF
TRBV28	TRBJ2-1	NA	ATLTSGSYNEQI
TRBV6-2/TRBV6-3	TRBJ1-5	many	ASSYSTGENQPQH
TRBV7-2	TRBJ2-2	few	ASSFSSGGAGELF
TRBV7-7	TRBJ2-1	few	ASSLQRGGGDEQF